One and the same sample provided the 29 T cell receptor beta chains below, sequenced in a study of response to subunit inactivated influenza vaccine. TCRdb fed the RT-PCR reads into MiXCR, producing one record per CDR3 protein. Among about 190,000 distinct CDR3 sequences listed, 13% to 15% were seen once. This specimen was CD8+ T cells sorted from PBMCs, taken 4 to 6 days after vaccination. The receptors here all came from a man aged 50 to 60 who received an inactivated influenza vaccine.

This clonotype was detected only a few times. The genes are TRBV29-1 and TRBJ2-1; TRBD2 is a possible D gene (6 bases). In germline, CDR1 is SQVTM, CDR2 ANQGSEA. The length of the CDR3 is 14 residues. The DNA for the CDR3 is TGCAGACTCGCGGGAAGGACGCGGGGCAATGAGCAGTTCTTC. It specifies CRLAGRTRGNEQFF.

The V gene is TRBV7-2, the J gene TRBJ2-7, with TRBD2 matching 14 bases. Germline trimming cut 3 bases from V and 4 bases from J; bases unmatched to any gene: 8. The CDR3 spans 17 residues. CDR1 and CDR2 (germline): SGHTA, FQGNSA. CDR3 coding DNA: TGTGCCAGCAGCTTTGGGACCGGGACTAGCGGGAGTTACGAGCAGTACTTC. Encoded protein: CASSFGTGTSGSYEQYF.

The J gene is TRBJ1-2, the V gene TRBV6-1, with unresolved D. The CDR3 runs 14 residues. Germline CDR1 is MNHNS and CDR2 is SASEGT. Trimming left V 10 bases short and J 2 bases short, with 17 bases between. CDR3 DNA sequence: TGTGCCAAGCCGAGGGCAAAATCAAACTATGGCTACACCTTC. Residues: CAKPRAKSNYGYTF.

The V call is TRBV20-1, the J call TRBJ2-5; D remains unclear. Germline V CDR1 and CDR2: DFQATT, SNEGSKA (reference sequence). Trimming took 3 bases from V and 2 from J, leaving 10 bases between them. The CDR3 is made up of 13 amino acids. In nucleotides, the CDR3 is TGCAGTGCTAGTCTGCACTCTCAAGAGACCCAGTACTTC. Its protein is CSASLHSQETQYF.

The chain couples TRBV15 to TRBJ1-2; 7 bases match TRBD1. Germline-derived CDR1 and CDR2 are LNHNV and YYDKDF (reference sequence). The CDR3 has 15 residues. J was trimmed by 4 bases and V by 1 base; bases with no gene match: 6. CDR3 nucleotides: TGTGCCACCAGCAGAGTCCCAGGGGGAAGCTATGGCTACACCTTC. It encodes CATSRVPGGSYGYTF.

For the CDR3, the DNA is TGTGCCAGCAGTCCGACGGCTACCTACGAGCAGTACTTC. Encoded protein: CASSPTATYEQYF. V is TRBV12-3 or TRBV12-4 and J is TRBJ2-7; D not certain. Deletions cut 5 bases from V and 2 bases from J, with 10 bases between. The CDR3 loop spans 13 amino acids.

This clonotype was seen a handful of times. The chain recombines TRBV7-9 with TRBJ1-1; D gene uncertain. Per germline, CDR1 SEHNR and CDR2 FQNEAQ (reference sequence). The CDR3 extends over 12 amino acids. With 1 base removed from V and 6 bases from J, the gap between germline ends came to 6 bases. CDR3 DNA: TGTGCCAGCAGCTTAGGCCAGCCTGAAGCTTTCTTT. Amino acids: CASSLGQPEAFF. The full variable domain, with the rest looked up from reference TRBV7-9 and TRBJ1-1, is DTGVSQNPRHKITKRGQNVTFRCDPISEHNRLYWYRQTLGQGPEFLTYFQNEAQLEKSRLLSDRFSAERPKGSFSTLEIQRTEQGDSAMYLCASSLGQPEAFFGQGTRLTVV.

The chain carries TRBV12-3 or TRBV12-4 and TRBJ2-5; D might be TRBD1 (5 bases). V shed 10 bases and J shed 5 bases, with 14 bases lying between them. The CDR3 runs to 12 residues. CDR3 protein: CATKGIGETQYF. CDR3 coding DNA: TGTGCCACCAAGGGGATCGGCGAGACCCAGTACTTC.

The chain links TRBV7-4 to TRBJ2-1, with 7 positions matching TRBD1. Germline loops: CDR1 SGHVT, CDR2 SQSDAQ. The CDR3 has 18 residues. The ends lost 5 bases at V and 7 bases at J; junction bases unmatched: 20. CDR3 DNA: TGTGCCAGCAGCAAAGAGGTCCCCGGGACAGAGGTGGTTAATGAGCAGTTCTTC. This gives the protein CASSKEVPGTEVVNEQFF.

This clonotype occurred a few times. The gene calls are TRBV2 and TRBJ2-7; D gene ambiguous. This CDR3 contains 11 residues. V shed 6 bases and J shed 0 bases, with 3 bases lying between them. CDR1 and CDR2 (germline): SNHLY, FYNNEI. In DNA form, the CDR3 reads TGTGCCAGCAGGGACTCCTACGAGCAGTACTTC. It is translated as CASRDSYEQYF.

This clonotype was detected only a few times. J is TRBJ2-1 and V is TRBV7-9; no definite D call. Germline values: CDR1 SEHNR, CDR2 FQNEAQ (reference sequence). CDR3 size: 10 residues. The germline V and J ends were trimmed by 8 bases and 5 bases, with 4 bases remaining between them. This CDR3 reads CASGHNEQFF. The CDR3 DNA reads TGTGCCAGCGGACACAATGAGCAGTTCTTC. The full variable domain, its missing parts supplied by reference TRBV7-9 and TRBJ2-1, is DTGVSQNPRHKITKRGQNVTFRCDPISEHNRLYWYRQTLGQGPEFLTYFQNEAQLEKSRLLSDRFSAERPKGSFSTLEIQRTEQGDSAMYLCASGHNEQFFGPGTRLTVL.

The gene calls are TRBV9 and TRBJ2-1; D perhaps matches TRBD2 (6 bases). Trimming shortened V by 3 bases and J by 5 bases, and 12 bases separated the two germline ends. The CDR3 runs to 14 residues. Germline V gives CDR1 SGDLS, CDR2 YYNGEE. This chain's CDR3 is CASSGPGGDNEQFF. As DNA, the CDR3 is TGTGCCAGCAGCGGACCCGGCGGGGACAATGAGCAGTTCTTC.

J is TRBJ2-1 and V is TRBV4-2, with a tentative D call TRBD2 (6 bases). The length of the CDR3 is 13 residues. The V and J ends lost 4 bases and 9 bases respectively, with 13 bases between them. Per germline, CDR1 LGHNA and CDR2 YNFKEQ. The CDR3 bases are TGTGCCAGCAGCCCAGCACTAGCTCTTGAGCAGTTCTTC. Residues: CASSPALALEQFF.

This clonotype was observed a handful of times. The V and J genes are TRBV6-5 and TRBJ1-2, with 9 bases identical to TRBD1. The CDR3 length is 15 residues. The junction had 8 bases not matched to a gene; V was cut back by 3 bases and J by 6 bases. Germline V gene lookup returns CDR1 MNHEY and CDR2 SVGAGI. For the CDR3, the DNA is TGTGCCAGCAGTTATACAAAACAGGGGGCGGATGGCTACACCTTC. Translation: CASSYTKQGADGYTF.

This clonotype was observed at least ten times. The genes are TRBV27 and TRBJ2-1; TRBD2 is a possible D gene (5 bases). V lost 2 bases and J 9 bases, leaving 17 bases between the germline ends. The CDR3 sequence is 15 residues long. Germline V gives CDR1 MNHEY, CDR2 SMNVEV (reference sequence). The CDR3 DNA reads TGTGCCAGCAGTTTAGCGGGCGTCGGGGTCAGTGAGCAGTTCTTC. This sequence encodes CASSLAGVGVSEQFF.

This clonotype was observed a few times. This chain links TRBV5-1 with TRBJ2-7; TRBD1 agrees at 7 bases. V lost 2 bases, J lost 3 bases, and 5 bases stayed unmatched. CDR1 and CDR2 (germline): SGHRS, YFSETQ. The CDR3 spans 14 residues. Here the CDR3 reads CASSLSGQVYEQYF. CDR3 sequence (DNA): TGCGCCAGCAGCTTATCTGGACAGGTCTACGAGCAGTACTTC.

V gene TRBV7-8 combines with J gene TRBJ2-7, with 10 bases identical to TRBD2. The V gene end was trimmed by 0 bases and the J gene end by 4 bases; junction bases not matched to a gene: 9. The CDR3 is 17 residues long. Germline V gives CDR1 SGHVS, CDR2 FQNEAQ. CDR3 in DNA: TGTGCCAGCAGCTTAGCGGGGCTAGCGGGAGCCCAGTACGAGCAGTACTTC. This sequence encodes CASSLAGLAGAQYEQYF.

This clonotype was picked up a small number of times. V gene TRBV11-2 combines with J gene TRBJ2-1; either TRBD1 or TRBD2 may fit D (5 bases each). Between the trimmed V and J ends, which lost 3 bases and 8 bases, there was a span of 14 bases. This CDR3 is built from 14 residues. The germline V gene encodes CDR1 SGHAT and CDR2 FQNNGV. The CDR3 nucleotides are TGTGCCAGCAGCTTCGGGGCTACCTCGGATGAGCAGTTCTTC. This sequence encodes CASSFGATSDEQFF.

This clonotype was recorded at least ten times. The chain carries TRBV29-1 and TRBJ2-1; TRBD2 is a possible D gene (5 bases). The CDR3 loop spans 10 amino acids. V lost 5 bases to trimming and J lost 8 bases, with 7 bases between them. CDR1 is SQVTM and CDR2 is ANQGSEA in the germline V gene. The CDR3 bases are TGCAGCGTTCACGGGGATGAGCAGTTCTTC. It encodes CSVHGDEQFF.

This clonotype was counted only a few times. The J gene is TRBJ1-1, the V gene TRBV12-3 or TRBV12-4; a weak D match, TRBD1 (5 bases). CDR3 length: 15 amino acids. The germline V and J ends were trimmed by 0 bases and 8 bases, with 16 bases remaining between them. For the CDR3, the DNA is TGTGCCAGCAGTTTAGCGCTAAGAGGGCAGGGAGAAGCTTTCTTT. Its translation: CASSLALRGQGEAFF.

This sequence joins TRBV30 and TRBJ2-1, with D perhaps TRBD2 (5 bases). The length of the CDR3 is 12 residues. V was cut by 1 base and J by 10 bases, with 11 bases left in between. Germline V gene lookup returns CDR1 GTSNPN and CDR2 SVGIG (reference sequence). The CDR3 protein is CAWSEVGDEQFF. In DNA form, the CDR3 reads TGTGCCTGGAGTGAAGTGGGAGACGAGCAGTTCTTC.

The chain carries TRBV10-3 and TRBJ2-6; D is possibly TRBD1 (6 bases). The CDR3 runs 17 residues. The V gene's germline CDR1 is ENHRY and CDR2 SYGVKD. With 10 bases removed from V and 1 base from J, the gap between germline ends came to 20 bases. Written as DNA, the CDR3 is TGTGCCACCTATGGGGCTAAACAGGGTTCTGGGGCCAACGTCCTGACTTTC. Protein sequence: CATYGAKQGSGANVLTF.

This clonotype has just a few counts. The rearrangement links TRBV11-2 to TRBJ2-2; tentatively, D is TRBD1 or TRBD2 (6 bases each). The CDR3 runs 16 residues. Trimming shortened V by 0 bases and J by 6 bases, and 14 bases separated the two germline ends. Germline CDR1 SGHAT, CDR2 FQNNGV. The CDR3 spells CASSLEVTGAAGELFF. The CDR3, as DNA: TGTGCCAGCAGCTTAGAGGTCACGGGGGCTGCCGGGGAGCTGTTTTTT.

The chain is built from TRBV9 and TRBJ1-1; a weak D match, TRBD1 (5 bases). Germline assignment: CDR1 SGDLS and CDR2 YYNGEE. V was shortened by 0 bases and J by 11 bases, with 17 bases between the two germline ends. CDR3 length equals 14 residues. For the CDR3, the DNA is TGTGCCAGCAGCGTAGCAGGGACGGCTGGTGAGGCTTTCTTT. This sequence encodes CASSVAGTAGEAFF. Variable domain in full (rest from reference TRBV9 and TRBJ1-1): DSGVTQTPKHLITATGQRVTLRCSPRSGDLSVYWYQQSLDQGLQFLIQYYNGEERAKGNILERFSAQQFPDLHSELNLSSLELGDSALYFCASSVAGTAGEAFFGQGTRLTVV.

This clonotype was seen a handful of times. This chain uses TRBV2 with TRBJ2-3; 12 positions match TRBD2. The germline gives CDR1 SNHLY, CDR2 FYNNEI. J lost 5 bases, V lost 10 bases, and 10 bases had no gene match. This CDR3 contains 15 residues. CDR3 region: CATEGTSGFGDTQYF. CDR3 DNA: TGTGCCACCGAGGGGACTAGCGGGTTTGGAGATACGCAGTATTTT.

V usage is TRBV28 and J usage is TRBJ2-1; 7 bases map to TRBD2. Trimming at V came to 7 bases and at J to 1 base, leaving 4 bases not matched to a gene. Germline V gives CDR1 MDHEN, CDR2 SYDVKM. This CDR3 region has 14 residues. DNA for the CDR3: TGTGCCAGCAACCTAGCGGAGTCCTACAATGAGCAGTTCTTC. It specifies CASNLAESYNEQFF.

Ten or more counts support this clonotype. The rearrangement joins TRBV7-6 to TRBJ2-7, with 8 bases aligning to TRBD2. This CDR3 is built from 14 residues. Germline loops: CDR1 SGHVS, CDR2 FNYEAQ. With V trimmed by 4 bases and J by 5 bases, 7 bases remained unmatched. The CDR3, as DNA: TGTGCCAGCAGCTATGCCGGGGGGGCCGACGAGCAGTACTTC. Its translation: CASSYAGGADEQYF.

This clonotype has a count of ten or more. V usage is TRBV10-2 and J usage is TRBJ2-7, with D possibly being TRBD2 (5 bases). The CDR3 is made up of 15 amino acids. V was shortened by 0 bases and J by 1 base, with 10 bases between the two germline ends. Germline CDR1 reads WSHSY; CDR2 reads SAAADI. CDR3 protein: CASSESGGLSYEQYF. The DNA of the CDR3 is TGCGCCAGCAGTGAGTCCGGCGGACTTTCCTACGAGCAGTACTTC.

This clonotype was seen a handful of times. This chain joins TRBV5-1 and TRBJ2-3; D is undetermined. Germline-derived CDR1 and CDR2 are SGHRS and YFSETQ. V was shortened by 4 bases and J by 2 bases, with 14 bases between the two germline ends. The CDR3 runs to 15 residues. The CDR3 protein is CASSPTRRDTDTQYF. CDR3 in DNA: TGCGCCAGCAGCCCGACGCGTAGGGACACAGATACGCAGTATTTT. Full variable domain (rest looked up from reference TRBV5-1 and TRBJ2-3): KAGVTQTPRYLIKTRGQQVTLSCSPISGHRSVSWYQQTPGQGLQFLFEYFSETQRNKGNFPGRFSGRQFSNSRSEMNVSTLELGDSALYLCASSPTRRDTDTQYFGPGTRLTVL.